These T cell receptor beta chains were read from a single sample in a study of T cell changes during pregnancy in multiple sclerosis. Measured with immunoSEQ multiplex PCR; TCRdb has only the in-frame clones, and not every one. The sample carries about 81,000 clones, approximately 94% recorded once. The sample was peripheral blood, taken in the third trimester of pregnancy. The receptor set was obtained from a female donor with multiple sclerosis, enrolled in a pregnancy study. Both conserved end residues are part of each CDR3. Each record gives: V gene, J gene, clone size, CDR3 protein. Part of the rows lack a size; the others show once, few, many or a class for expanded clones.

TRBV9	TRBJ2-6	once	CASSVTGTGANVLTF
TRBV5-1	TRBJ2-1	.	CASRIAGGNNEQFF
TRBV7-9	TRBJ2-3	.	CASTSPRDTQYF
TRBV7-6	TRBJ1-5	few	CASSLLMGQGSNQPQHF
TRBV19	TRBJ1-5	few	CASGIIQGTGQPQHF
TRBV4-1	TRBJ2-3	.	CASSPRTSGGGDTQYF
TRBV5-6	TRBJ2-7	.	CASSSTHRGHEQYF
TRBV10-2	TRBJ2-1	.	CASSRTGPANEQFF
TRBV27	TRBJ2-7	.	CASTRQGTGSYEQYF
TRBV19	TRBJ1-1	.	CASDLTGAYEVGTEAFF
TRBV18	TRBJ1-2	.	CASRLTAANYGYTF
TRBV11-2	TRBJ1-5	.	CASSLDPGGGNQPQHF
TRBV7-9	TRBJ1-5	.	CASSPNRGPQPQHF
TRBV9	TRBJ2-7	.	CASSVGHGRDEQYF
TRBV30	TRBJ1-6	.	CAWQDNNSPLHF
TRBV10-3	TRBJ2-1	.	CAISRGTGLANNEQFF
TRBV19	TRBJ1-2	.	CASKRGYGYTF
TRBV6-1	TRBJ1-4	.	CASSATGTGTLATNEKLFF
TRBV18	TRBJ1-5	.	CASSPKWGGGTSNQPQHF
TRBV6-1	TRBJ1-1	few	CASIPHGGQGTEAFF
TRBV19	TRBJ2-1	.	CASGTGGNEQFF
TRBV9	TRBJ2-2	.	CASNSGGPNTGELFF
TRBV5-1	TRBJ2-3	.	CASSFLPRGSEFGEQYF
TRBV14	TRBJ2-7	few	CASSQDPLLTGGIPYEQYF
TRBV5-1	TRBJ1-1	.	CASSRDRDTEAFF
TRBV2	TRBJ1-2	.	CASSPRQGRSYGYTF
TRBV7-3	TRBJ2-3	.	CASSPSGAGGLTDTQYF
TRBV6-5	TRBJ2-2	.	CASSFFRNTGELFF
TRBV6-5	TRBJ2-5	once	CASTPYGVAETQYF
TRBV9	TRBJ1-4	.	CASSAPRGSNEKLFF
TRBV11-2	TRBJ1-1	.	CASSFPPVLNTEAFF
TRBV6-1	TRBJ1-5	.	CASNLGKRGQPQHF
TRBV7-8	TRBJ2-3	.	CASSARSGGAGDTQYF
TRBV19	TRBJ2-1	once	CASSLAGGIQGEQFF
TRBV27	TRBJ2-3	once	CASSRWPTDTQYF
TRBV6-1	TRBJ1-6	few	CASSEDRGNSPLHF
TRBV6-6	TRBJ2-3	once	CASSLTSGGATQYF
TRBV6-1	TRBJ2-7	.	CASSARQGTYEQYF
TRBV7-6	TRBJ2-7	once	CASSALRAGSLLREQYF
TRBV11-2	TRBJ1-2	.	CASSSSGTFPYGYTF
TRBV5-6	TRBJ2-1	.	CASSIGGGGYNEQFF
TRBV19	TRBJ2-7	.	CASSTPLREQYF
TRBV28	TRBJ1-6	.	CASSPLGGPNSPLHF
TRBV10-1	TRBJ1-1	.	CASSVAGRTEAFF
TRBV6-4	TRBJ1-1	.	CASSESYSDREAFF
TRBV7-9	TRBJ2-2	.	CASSRTSGARELFF
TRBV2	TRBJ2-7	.	CASYGTSAGGTYEQYF
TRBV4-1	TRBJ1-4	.	CASSQGIREPVGKLFF
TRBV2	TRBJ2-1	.	CASILAGYIHEQFF
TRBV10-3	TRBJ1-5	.	CAISEDLGNQPQHF
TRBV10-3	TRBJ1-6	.	CAISETVNSPLHF